The present TCR beta chain was sequenced within a study of T cell responses to AZD1222 COVID-19 vaccine. Second doses were pooled across both intervals (about 4 or about 12 weeks). Profiling relied on immunoSEQ multiplex PCR, and the TCRdb table lists in-frame clones only, not all of them. The table has about 180,000 clones, more than 75% seen once. This clone was found once. The antigen is undetermined. Whole-study findings and limits: The study found Spike-specific TCR breadth and depth rose after two AZD1222 doses. White British ancestry dominated among donors, who included more females, and clonal diversity was possibly underestimated.

Germline lookup yields CDR1 MNHEY and CDR2 SVGEGT. CDR3 length equals 14 residues. The V gene lost 7 bases and the J gene lost 7 bases, with 20 bases spanning the gap. The material sequenced was peripheral blood, taken 28 days after the second AZD1222 dose. The chain uses TRBV6-2 or TRBV6-3 and TRBJ2-7; no clear D gene. The origin of this receptor is an adult who received the AZD1222 COVID-19 vaccine. CDR3 sequence reads: CASKYSYMLGEQYF. In nucleotides, the CDR3 is TGTGCCAGCAAATACTCGTACATGCTCGGGGAGCAGTACTTC.